This TCR beta chain was profiled in a study of blood T cell repertoires in COVID-19. Study summary: Acute-phase and convalescent COVID-19 samples originated in the United States, Italy and Spain. Sources were T cells, B-cell-depleted T cells, or PBMCs; the material itself was cDNA or gDNA.

A note on this clone: Other DNA sequences in this specimen translate into the identical CDR3.

The method was immunoSEQ multiplex PCR; TCRdb's version includes in-frame clones alone and lacks a portion of them. Here the sample spans around 700,000 clones, 75% to 90% being singletons. The clonotype comes from a woman aged 18-29 years with acute or convalescent COVID-19. The sequencing input was peripheral blood.

The CDR3 loop reads CASKGQGRYEQYF. CDR3 DNA: TGTGCCAGCAAGGGACAGGGACGGTACGAGCAGTACTTC. V gene TRBV2 combines with J gene TRBJ2-7, with TRBD1 matching over 9 bases. CDR1 is SNHLY and CDR2 is FYNNEI in the germline V gene. J was trimmed by 4 bases and V by 7 bases; bases with no gene match: 5. The CDR3 covers 13 residues.